This passage covers 2 T cell receptor beta chains from one sample sequenced in a study of CD8 T cells in Susac syndrome (dated by TCRdb to 2018 to 2020). Library preparation used the immunoSEQ multiplex PCR assay. RNA was extracted using the RNeasy kit, and about 0.45 to 1 microgram was reverse transcribed with random hexamers. Through fastp at Q25 and MiXCR, TCRdb rebuilt clones from the public reads, retaining in-frame beta chains. Identical CDR3 proteins give one entry, which carries the most common genes and DNA. In all, the sample holds roughly 44,000 distinct CDR3 sequences, and approximately 93% of those were seen once. The ten largest make up 0.5% to 0.6% of the sample. The sample was CD8+ T cells from PBMCs. The receptors shown here come from a human donor in good health.

V is TRBV2 and J is TRBJ2-3, with 10 positions matching TRBD2. Germline CDR1 SNHLY, CDR2 FYNNEI. V lost 3 bases, J lost 4 bases, and 4 bases stayed unmatched. The CDR3 runs 15 residues. The CDR3 DNA reads TGTGCCAGCAGTGACCCAGGGACTAGCGCAGATACGCAGTATTTT. Its translation is CASSDPGTSADTQYF.

The chain couples TRBV6-2 or TRBV6-3 to TRBJ2-7; TRBD2 agrees at 11 bases. This CDR3 spans 18 amino acids. J was trimmed by 5 bases and V by 0 bases; bases with no gene match: 12. Germline CDR1 and CDR2: MNHEY and SVGEGT. CDR3 residues: CASSYSTPTSGRLNEQYF. The CDR3 DNA sequence: TGTGCCAGCAGTTACTCGACTCCAACTAGCGGGAGACTCAACGAGCAGTACTTC.